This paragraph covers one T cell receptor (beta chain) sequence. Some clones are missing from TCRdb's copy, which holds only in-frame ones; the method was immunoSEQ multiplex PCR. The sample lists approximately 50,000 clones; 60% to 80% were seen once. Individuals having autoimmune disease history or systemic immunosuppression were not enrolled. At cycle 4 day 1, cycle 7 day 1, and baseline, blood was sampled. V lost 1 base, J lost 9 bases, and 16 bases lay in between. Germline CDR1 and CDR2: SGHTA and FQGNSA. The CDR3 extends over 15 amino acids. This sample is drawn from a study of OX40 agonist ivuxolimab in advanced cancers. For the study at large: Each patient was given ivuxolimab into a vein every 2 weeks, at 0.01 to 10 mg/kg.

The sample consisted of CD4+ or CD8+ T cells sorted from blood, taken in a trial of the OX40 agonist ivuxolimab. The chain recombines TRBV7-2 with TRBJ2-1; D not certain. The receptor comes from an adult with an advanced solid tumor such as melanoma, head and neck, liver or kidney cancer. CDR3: CASSLGQAAKGEQFF. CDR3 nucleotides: TGTGCCAGCAGCTTAGGGCAGGCCGCCAAGGGTGAGCAGTTCTTC.